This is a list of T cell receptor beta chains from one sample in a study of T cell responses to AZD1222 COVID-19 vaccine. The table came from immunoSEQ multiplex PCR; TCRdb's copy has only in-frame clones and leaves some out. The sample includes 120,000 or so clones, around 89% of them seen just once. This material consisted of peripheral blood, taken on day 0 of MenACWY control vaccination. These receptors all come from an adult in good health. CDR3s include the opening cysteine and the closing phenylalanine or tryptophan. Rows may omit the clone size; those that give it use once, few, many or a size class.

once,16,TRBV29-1,CSVHRPGTWVGYEQFF
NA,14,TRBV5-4,CASSLAGTVQPQHF
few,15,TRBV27,CASSLGQGGLGEQFF
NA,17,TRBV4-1,CASSQEGLAGSTDTQYF
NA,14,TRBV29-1,CSVASGFSTDTQYF
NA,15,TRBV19,CDENGASGSADTQYF
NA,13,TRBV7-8,CASSPSTTDTQYF
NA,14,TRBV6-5,CASRQGRASDEQFF
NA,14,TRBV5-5,CASSLWGRNTEAFF
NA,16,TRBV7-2,CASSSSATSGGREQFF
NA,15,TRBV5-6,CASSLAQGLANGYTF
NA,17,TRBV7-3,CASSSIKRTASNQPQHF
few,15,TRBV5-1,CASRRESTLNTEAFF
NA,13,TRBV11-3,CASSLGQKGEQFF
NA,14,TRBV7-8,CASSLDRDSPLHTF
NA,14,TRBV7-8,CASKWGTGQYEQYF
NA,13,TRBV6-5,CASSSRLVHEQYF
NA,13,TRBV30,CAWNLERAYEQYF
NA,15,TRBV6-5,CASSPPRDRVGEAFF
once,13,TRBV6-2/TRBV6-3,CASSYEQNYEQYF
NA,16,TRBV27,CASSPPEAGGFNEQFF
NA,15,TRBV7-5,CARNVVPDRGRGYTF
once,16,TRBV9,CASTPQGTSFINEQFF
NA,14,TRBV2,CASSVDSSYNEQFF
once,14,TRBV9,CASSADQGSNEQFF
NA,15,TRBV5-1,CASSFEAGMSNEQFF
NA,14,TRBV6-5,CASTNRVPSSPLHF
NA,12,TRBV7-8,CASTGNTGELFF
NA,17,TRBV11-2,CASSHRNWGANTGELFF
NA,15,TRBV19,CASSIQGNNNSPLHF
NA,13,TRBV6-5,CASSFLWGDEQFF
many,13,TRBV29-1,CSVSSTINYGYTF
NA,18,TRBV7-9,CASSLGRLAGGLYNEQFF
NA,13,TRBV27,CASSLSGLPEAFF
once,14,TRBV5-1,CASKTGVESYEQYF